The entry below gives a single TCR beta chain sequence along with its context. Under the authors' procedure: Using reference gene primer amplification, nucleated cell counts were estimated. Data came from immunoSEQ multiplex PCR; TCRdb stores just in-frame clones and leaves some out. That table is the source of V, J and clone size, and D and trimming were worked out from the DNA. The table has about 84,000 clones, 65% to 90% seen once. Germline V gene sequence: CDR1 ENHRY, CDR2 SYGVKD. The CDR3 loop spans 13 amino acids. V lost 2 bases, J lost 6 bases, and 10 bases lay in between. This sample is part of a study of blood T cell repertoires in COVID-19. As for the study in general: Some COVID-19 samples were acute and others convalescent; all came from the United States, Italy and Spain. Nucleic acid was either cDNA or gDNA, and it came from T cells, B-cell-depleted T cells, or PBMCs.

This TCR was sampled from a man at least 80 years old with active or convalescent COVID-19. The source material was peripheral blood. The chain couples TRBV10-3 to TRBJ1-2; D possibly corresponds to TRBD1 (5 bases). The CDR3 protein is CAISERAGNGYTF. CDR3 bases: TGTGCCATCAGTGAGAGGGCAGGGAATGGCTACACCTTC.